A selection of T cell receptor beta chains follows, all from one sample in a study of T cells of healthy individuals. Using its own MiXCR run on the 5' RACE reads, TCRdb lists one record per CDR3 protein. Of tens of thousands of distinct CDR3 sequences listed, 16% are singletons. The receptors were sampled from a human donor in good health. CDR3s include the opening cysteine and the closing phenylalanine or tryptophan. A D gene is named only where the DNA matches it firmly. A row's size may be missing; if present it is once, few, many or a size class.

v_call: TRBV5-6
j_call: TRBJ2-7
d_call: NA
clone_size: NA
cdr3_nt: TGTGCCAGCAGCTTGGAACCTGAACTCTACGAGCAGTACTTC
cdr3_aa: CASSLEPELYEQYF

v_call: TRBV6-4
j_call: TRBJ2-1
d_call: TRBD1
clone_size: many
cdr3_nt: TGTGCCAGCGGCCCCGGGACAGGGGGCAATGAGCAGTTCTTC
cdr3_aa: CASGPGTGGNEQFF

v_call: TRBV3-1
j_call: TRBJ1-4
d_call: NA
clone_size: many
cdr3_nt: TGTGCCAGCAGCCAAGAGGGAGGGGCCCCAGAAAAACTGTTTTTT
cdr3_aa: CASSQEGGAPEKLFF

v_call: TRBV4-2
j_call: TRBJ1-1
d_call: TRBD1
clone_size: NA
cdr3_nt: TGTGCCAGCAGCCAAGATCCCGGACAGGGGTCCCAAAAGACTGAAGCTTTCTTT
cdr3_aa: CASSQDPGQGSQKTEAFF

v_call: TRBV3-1
j_call: TRBJ2-3
d_call: TRBD2
clone_size: NA
cdr3_nt: TGTGCCAGCAGCCAAGAAGATTGGCGGGAGGGCTTTTCCACAGATACGCAGTATTTT
cdr3_aa: CASSQEDWREGFSTDTQYF

v_call: TRBV6-2/TRBV6-3
j_call: TRBJ2-2
d_call: NA
clone_size: few
cdr3_nt: TGTGCCAGCAGTTACCGAGCTGGGGGCTTCAGAACCGGGGAGCTGTTTTTT
cdr3_aa: CASSYRAGGFRTGELFF

v_call: TRBV15
j_call: TRBJ2-5
d_call: TRBD2
clone_size: many
cdr3_nt: TGTGCCACCGTATCACCTAGCGGGGTAGAGACCCAGTACTTC
cdr3_aa: CATVSPSGVETQYF

v_call: TRBV12-3/TRBV12-4
j_call: TRBJ1-5
d_call: NA
clone_size: many
cdr3_nt: TGTGCCAGCAGTTCCCAGAATAGCAATCAGCCCCAGCATTTT
cdr3_aa: CASSSQNSNQPQHF

v_call: TRBV7-8
j_call: TRBJ1-2
d_call: NA
clone_size: many
cdr3_nt: TGTGCCAGCAGCTTAGGTGGTGCCGATGGCTACACCTTC
cdr3_aa: CASSLGGADGYTF

v_call: TRBV28
j_call: TRBJ1-4
d_call: NA
clone_size: NA
cdr3_nt: TGTGCCAGCAGCCGAGGGGTGGGTAATGAAAAACTGTTTTTT
cdr3_aa: CASSRGVGNEKLFF

v_call: TRBV27
j_call: TRBJ2-2
d_call: NA
clone_size: many
cdr3_nt: TGTGCCAGCAGTTTACCCACGAACACCGGGGAGCTGTTTTTT
cdr3_aa: CASSLPTNTGELFF

v_call: TRBV2
j_call: TRBJ1-2
d_call: NA
clone_size: many
cdr3_nt: TGTGCCAGCAGTGAATCCGGGACCTATGGCTACACCTTC
cdr3_aa: CASSESGTYGYTF

v_call: TRBV10-3
j_call: TRBJ2-7
d_call: TRBD2
clone_size: NA
cdr3_nt: TGTGCCATCAGTGAAACTCCCGGGACTAACTACGAGCAGTACTTC
cdr3_aa: CAISETPGTNYEQYF

v_call: TRBV28
j_call: TRBJ2-5
d_call: NA
clone_size: NA
cdr3_nt: TGTGCCACCAACCCACACCAGGGGCAAGAGACCCAGTACTTC
cdr3_aa: CATNPHQGQETQYF

v_call: TRBV20-1
j_call: TRBJ2-3
d_call: NA
clone_size: many
cdr3_nt: TGCAGTGCTAGAGATCTTGGGACCGGAACAGATACGCAGTATTTT
cdr3_aa: CSARDLGTGTDTQYF

v_call: TRBV6-5
j_call: TRBJ1-2
d_call: NA
clone_size: NA
cdr3_nt: TGTGCCAGCAGTTTCGGGACATCGGCGGCTGATGGCTACACCTTC
cdr3_aa: CASSFGTSAADGYTF

v_call: TRBV4-2
j_call: TRBJ2-7
d_call: NA
clone_size: many
cdr3_nt: TGTGCCAGCAGCCAAGATAACGAGCAGTACTTC
cdr3_aa: CASSQDNEQYF

v_call: TRBV7-3
j_call: TRBJ2-1
d_call: NA
clone_size: NA
cdr3_nt: TGTGCCAGCAGCACATCCCTAGGGGACAATGAGCAGTTCTTC
cdr3_aa: CASSTSLGDNEQFF

v_call: TRBV12-3/TRBV12-4
j_call: TRBJ1-5
d_call: TRBD1
clone_size: many
cdr3_nt: TGTGCCAGCAGCGGGACAGGGGGCAGTCAGCCCCAGCATTTT
cdr3_aa: CASSGTGGSQPQHF

v_call: TRBV2
j_call: TRBJ1-6
d_call: NA
clone_size: NA
cdr3_nt: TGTGCCAGCGTGTCGTCCAGCTCCTATAATTCACCCCTCCACTTT
cdr3_aa: CASVSSSSYNSPLHF

v_call: TRBV14
j_call: TRBJ2-2
d_call: NA
clone_size: few
cdr3_nt: TGTGCCAGCAGCCAAGATCAGCCAGGGGGGTCCGGGGAGCTGTTTTTT
cdr3_aa: CASSQDQPGGSGELFF

v_call: TRBV20-1
j_call: TRBJ2-1
d_call: NA
clone_size: many
cdr3_nt: TGCAGTGCGGGGAGGAGGAATGAGCAGTTCTTC
cdr3_aa: CSAGRRNEQFF

v_call: TRBV7-3
j_call: TRBJ2-1
d_call: TRBD2
clone_size: few
cdr3_nt: TGTGCCAGCAGCCCCTCAGCGGGGGGGTTCAATGAGCAGTTCTTC
cdr3_aa: CASSPSAGGFNEQFF

v_call: TRBV7-2
j_call: TRBJ2-5
d_call: NA
clone_size: NA
cdr3_nt: TGTGCCAGCAGCCCCGACCGGGGGGCCAGAGAGACCCAGTACTTC
cdr3_aa: CASSPDRGARETQYF

v_call: TRBV4-2
j_call: TRBJ2-7
d_call: NA
clone_size: many
cdr3_nt: TGTGCCAGCAGCCAAGGCCCGGGGACCTACGAGCAGTACTTC
cdr3_aa: CASSQGPGTYEQYF

v_call: TRBV12-3/TRBV12-4
j_call: TRBJ2-3
d_call: NA
clone_size: many
cdr3_nt: TGTGCCAGCTACTTCACAGATACGCAGTATTTT
cdr3_aa: CASYFTDTQYF

v_call: TRBV6-2/TRBV6-3
j_call: TRBJ2-2
d_call: NA
clone_size: many
cdr3_nt: TGTGCCAGCAGTATCTCTGGGGATTTAAACACCGGGGAGCTGTTTTTT
cdr3_aa: CASSISGDLNTGELFF

v_call: TRBV7-3
j_call: TRBJ1-1
d_call: NA
clone_size: many
cdr3_nt: TGTGCCAGCAGCTTAAAGATCAACACTGAAGCTTTCTTT
cdr3_aa: CASSLKINTEAFF

v_call: TRBV11-2
j_call: TRBJ2-7
d_call: NA
clone_size: NA
cdr3_nt: TGTGCCAGCAGCCCAGACGAGTTGTCCTACGAGCAGTACTTC
cdr3_aa: CASSPDELSYEQYF

v_call: TRBV5-1
j_call: TRBJ1-1
d_call: NA
clone_size: NA
cdr3_nt: TGCGCCAGCAGCCCATTGGGGGCGGGTTGGACTGAAGCTTTCTTT
cdr3_aa: CASSPLGAGWTEAFF

v_call: TRBV4-1
j_call: TRBJ2-7
d_call: TRBD1
clone_size: few
cdr3_nt: TGCGCCAGCAGCCAAAAGACAGGGTTCGACGAGCAGTACTTC
cdr3_aa: CASSQKTGFDEQYF

v_call: TRBV9
j_call: TRBJ2-1
d_call: NA
clone_size: many
cdr3_nt: TGTGCCAGCAGCGTAACAGGTATGGAGCAGTTCTTC
cdr3_aa: CASSVTGMEQFF

v_call: TRBV7-6
j_call: TRBJ2-1
d_call: NA
clone_size: NA
cdr3_nt: TGTGCCAGCAGCTTAGATCCCCAGTCGAGCGCTGAGCAGTTCTTC
cdr3_aa: CASSLDPQSSAEQFF

v_call: TRBV10-2
j_call: TRBJ1-2
d_call: NA
clone_size: many
cdr3_nt: TGCGCCAGCTCTCTCGAAAGCTATGGCTACACCTTC
cdr3_aa: CASSLESYGYTF

v_call: TRBV12-3/TRBV12-4
j_call: TRBJ2-1
d_call: NA
clone_size: few
cdr3_nt: TGTGCCAGCAGTTTAAGGGGGGCCCTCCTAGGCAATGAGCAGTTCTTC
cdr3_aa: CASSLRGALLGNEQFF

v_call: TRBV11-2
j_call: TRBJ2-1
d_call: TRBD2
clone_size: NA
cdr3_nt: TGTGCCAGCAGCTTACGGAGGGGACTAGCGGGCTACAATGAGCAGTTCTTC
cdr3_aa: CASSLRRGLAGYNEQFF